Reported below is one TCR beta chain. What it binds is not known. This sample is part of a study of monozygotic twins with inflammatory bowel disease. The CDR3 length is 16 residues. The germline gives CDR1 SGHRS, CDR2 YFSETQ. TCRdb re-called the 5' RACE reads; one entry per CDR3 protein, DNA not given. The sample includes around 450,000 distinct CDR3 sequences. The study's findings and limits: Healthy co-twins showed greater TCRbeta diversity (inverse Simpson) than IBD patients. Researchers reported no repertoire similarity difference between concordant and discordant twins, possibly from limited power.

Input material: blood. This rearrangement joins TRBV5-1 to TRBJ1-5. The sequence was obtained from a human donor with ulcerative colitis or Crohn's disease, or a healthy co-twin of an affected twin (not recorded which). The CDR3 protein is CASSLDSSGLNQPQHF.